This T cell receptor beta chain is drawn from a study of blood T cell repertoires in COVID-19. Study-wide background: In each case, the material was cDNA or gDNA derived from T cells, B-cell-depleted T cells, or PBMCs.

Measured with immunoSEQ multiplex PCR; TCRdb has only the in-frame clones, and not every one. The sample consists of 150,000 to 200,000 clones, 85% to 90% of them appearing once. V lost 5 bases to trimming and J lost 3 bases, with 13 bases between them. Germline-derived CDR1 and CDR2 are SNHLY and FYNNEI. The CDR3 is 15 residues long. The sequence was collected from a woman aged 40 to 49 with acute COVID-19. The V gene is TRBV2, the J gene TRBJ1-4; TRBD1 might be the D (5 bases). Sequencing used PBMCs or T cells enriched from blood (not recorded which). The CDR3 reads CASSWQGLANEKLFF. DNA for the CDR3: TGTGCCAGCAGTTGGCAGGGTTTGGCTAATGAAAAACTGTTTTTT.